The T cell receptor (beta chain) under discussion was sequenced for a study of cytomegalovirus exposure and HLA in healthy donors. Study-wide context: Of all 398 donors who were genotyped, 75% to 90% belonged to the Caucasian-associated ancestry cluster. Study findings and constraints: Per a later analysis, HLA-associated TCR beta chains showed more clonal expansion than other, equally common TCR beta chains.

CDR3 length equals 13 residues. Germline V CDR1 and CDR2: SGDLS, YYNGEE. On this clone itself: Its antigen is not identified.

60 Vbeta and 13 Jbeta primers were used in PCR. Per the original methods: In a later analysis, 70 million to 80 million unique TCR beta chains included roughly 11 million shared by two or more donors. Profiling relied on immunoSEQ multiplex PCR, and the TCRdb table lists in-frame clones only, not all of them. The V and J calls and clone size were taken over from that table, and D and trimming were inferred from the DNA. The sample has 100,000 to 150,000 clones, roughly 80% seen once. The sequencing input was PBMCs. The chain is built from TRBV9 and TRBJ2-5, with D uncertain. The better agreement between TRBJ2-7 and the DNA end casts doubt on the J call. The sequence came from a woman aged 40-49 years in good health and CMV-seropositive. CDR3 residues: CASSVGGSYEQYF. The CDR3 bases are TGTGCCAGCAGCGTAGGGGGCTCCTACGAGCAGTACTTC.